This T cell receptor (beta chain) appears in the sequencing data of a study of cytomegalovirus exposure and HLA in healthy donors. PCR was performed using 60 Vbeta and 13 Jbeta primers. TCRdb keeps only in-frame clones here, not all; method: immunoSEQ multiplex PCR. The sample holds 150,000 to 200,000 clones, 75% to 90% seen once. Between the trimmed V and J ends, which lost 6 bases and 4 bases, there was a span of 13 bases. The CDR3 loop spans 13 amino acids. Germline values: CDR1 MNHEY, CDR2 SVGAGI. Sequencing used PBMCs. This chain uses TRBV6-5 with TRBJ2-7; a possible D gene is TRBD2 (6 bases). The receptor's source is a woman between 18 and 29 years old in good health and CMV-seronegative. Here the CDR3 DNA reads TGTGCCAGCAGCTTCACCCGGGGGTACGAGCAGTACTTC. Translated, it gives CASSFTRGYEQYF.